Each of the 20 T cell receptor beta chains below was sequenced from the same sample in a study of T-cell memory formation after mild COVID-19. MiXCR, applied by TCRdb to the 5' RACE reads, yields one record per CDR3 protein. Of around 300,000 distinct CDR3 sequences in the sample, roughly 13% were seen once. Sequencing used PBMCs or a T cell subset sorted from them (not recorded which). These receptor sequences come from a man aged 18 to 35 who had mild COVID-19 (a few samples of this study predate the infection). Cell type and time point are not known.

This clonotype was observed a handful of times. The gene calls are TRBV6-2 or TRBV6-3 and TRBJ2-5; D might be TRBD1 (5 bases). Germline V gene lookup returns CDR1 MNHEY and CDR2 SVGEGT. V lost 0 bases and J lost 6, with 11 bases in between. This CDR3 contains 14 residues. The CDR3 is CASSYSQGMKTQYF. For the CDR3, the DNA is TGTGCCAGCAGTTACTCCCAGGGCATGAAGACCCAGTACTTC.

This clonotype appeared many times. The chain uses TRBV6-2 or TRBV6-3 and TRBJ1-5; 9 bases agree with TRBD1. CDR3 length: 13 residues. The germline gives CDR1 MNHEY, CDR2 SVGEGT. The V gene end was trimmed by 4 bases and the J gene end by 5 bases; junction bases not matched to a gene: 0. CDR3 DNA sequence: TGTGCCAGCAGTTGGACAGGGGATCAGCCCCAGCATTTT. Its protein product is CASSWTGDQPQHF.

This clonotype was detected a few times. This chain joins TRBV6-1 and TRBJ1-4; TRBD1 matches at 9 bases. V lost 8 bases to trimming and J lost 0 bases; unmatched junction nucleotides: 10. CDR3 length: 17 residues. Germline V gives CDR1 MNHNS, CDR2 SASEGT. DNA of the CDR3: TGTGCCAGCGGGTCACCGGGACAGGGTGCAACTAATGAAAAACTGTTTTTT. As protein: CASGSPGQGATNEKLFF.

The J gene is TRBJ2-2, the V gene TRBV5-1; 7 bases agree with TRBD1. Germline assignment: CDR1 SGHRS and CDR2 YFSETQ. V gave up 2 bases and J gave up 4 bases; unmatched junction bases: 2. This CDR3 is 14 amino acids long. For the CDR3, the DNA is TGCGCCAGCAGCTTCGCAGGGGGCACCGGGGAGCTGTTTTTT. Residues: CASSFAGGTGELFF. Filled out from reference TRBV5-1 and TRBJ2-2, the complete variable domain reads KAGVTQTPRYLIKTRGQQVTLSCSPISGHRSVSWYQQTPGQGLQFLFEYFSETQRNKGNFPGRFSGRQFSNSRSEMNVSTLELGDSALYLCASSFAGGTGELFFGEGSRLTVL.

This clonotype was counted between two and nine times. V usage is TRBV7-2 and J usage is TRBJ1-4; no firm D call. Trimming removed 4 bases from V and 6 bases from J, with 12 bases in between. Germline V lookup: CDR1 SGHTA, CDR2 FQGNSA. The CDR3 is made up of 14 amino acids. The CDR3 reads CASSSGGWDEKLFF. The CDR3 DNA is TGTGCCAGCAGCTCGGGAGGCTGGGATGAAAAACTGTTTTTT.

This clonotype was counted between two and nine times. The rearrangement links TRBV5-1 to TRBJ2-6; 10 nucleotides line up with TRBD1. Per germline, CDR1 SGHRS and CDR2 YFSETQ. The CDR3 length is 13 residues. The trim removed 2 bases at V and 11 bases at J, leaving 1 base unmatched. The CDR3 loop is CASSFGQGDVLTF. DNA for the CDR3: TGCGCCAGCAGCTTTGGACAGGGGGACGTCCTGACTTTC.

This clonotype occurred a few times. This chain connects TRBV5-1 to TRBJ2-6; D uncertain. The CDR3 spans 15 residues. The germline V and J ends were trimmed by 0 bases and 1 base, with 5 bases remaining between them. Germline CDR1 SGHRS, CDR2 YFSETQ. This CDR3 reads CASSLEQSGANVLTF. The CDR3 DNA reads as TGCGCCAGCAGCTTGGAGCAGTCTGGGGCCAACGTCCTGACTTTC.

The chain employs TRBV29-1 and TRBJ2-1; TRBD2 is a possible D gene (6 bases). The CDR3 length is 18 residues. Germline values: CDR1 SQVTM, CDR2 ANQGSEA. V lost 0 bases and J lost 0, with 18 bases in between. This CDR3 is CSVEEGLRRASSYNEQFF. CDR3 coding DNA: TGCAGCGTTGAAGAGGGTTTACGGAGGGCCAGCTCCTACAATGAGCAGTTCTTC.

The rearrangement uses TRBV5-4 and TRBJ2-3, with D possibly TRBD2 on 6 matching bases. Germline assignment: CDR1 SGHNT and CDR2 YYREEE (reference sequence). The CDR3 spans 15 residues. V was trimmed by 0 bases and J by 2 bases, leaving 10 bases between them. The CDR3: CASSLGAGLTDTQYF. CDR3 DNA: TGTGCCAGCAGCTTGGGGGCGGGACTCACAGATACGCAGTATTTT.

In this sample, this clonotype turned up once. The chain has TRBV2 and TRBJ1-1, with D tentatively TRBD1 (6 bases). Trimming removed 7 bases from V and 7 bases from J, with 16 bases in between. Germline V gives CDR1 SNHLY, CDR2 FYNNEI. The length of the CDR3 is 13 residues. Here the CDR3 DNA reads TGTGCCAGCACGGGGGCCCCAAGCGGTGAAGCTTTCTTT. Residues: CASTGAPSGEAFF.

This clonotype turned up a few times. This chain connects TRBV14 to TRBJ2-7; D gene ambiguous. CDR3 length: 12 residues. Trimming pared 2 bases from V and 4 bases from J, leaving 6 bases between. From germline, CDR1 is SGHDN and CDR2 FVKESK. DNA for the CDR3: TGTGCCAGCAGCCAACACAAATACGAGCAGTACTTC. This gives the protein CASSQHKYEQYF.

The CDR3 DNA reads as TGCAGTGCTAGAGGCGCGACAGACTACGAGCAGTACTTC. Its translation is CSARGATDYEQYF. This chain connects TRBV20-1 to TRBJ2-7; a weak D match, TRBD1 (5 bases). CDR3 size: 13 residues. The ends were cut back, 1 base at V and 3 bases at J, with 10 bases in the middle. Germline-derived CDR1 and CDR2 are DFQATT and SNEGSKA (reference sequence).

The chain joins TRBV29-1 to TRBJ2-7; 11 nucleotides line up with TRBD1. The CDR3 is made up of 16 amino acids. The J segment lost 7 bases and the V segment lost 0 bases, leaving 11 bases of the junction unmatched. Germline V gene data show CDR1 as SQVTM and CDR2 as ANQGSEA. DNA for the CDR3: TGCAGCGTTGAAGATCCCGGGACAGGGGGACCTGGTGAGCAGTACTTC. This sequence encodes CSVEDPGTGGPGEQYF.

This clonotype was seen more than once but under ten times. This chain connects TRBV6-6 to TRBJ2-1; TRBD1 is a possible D gene (6 bases). Trimming removed 6 bases at V and 4 bases at J, with 16 bases between. Germline-derived CDR1 and CDR2 are MNHNY and SVGAGI (reference sequence). The CDR3 is 15 residues long. CDR3 bases: TGTGCCAGCAGGAAGGACAGACCGATTTACAATGAGCAGTTCTTC. Translated: CASRKDRPIYNEQFF.

The chain combines TRBV5-1 with TRBJ2-7; a weak D match, TRBD1 (5 bases). Deletions cut 0 bases from V and 4 bases from J, with 8 bases between. Per the germline V gene, CDR1 is SGHRS and CDR2 is YFSETQ. CDR3 length: 13 amino acids. For the CDR3, the DNA is TGCGCCAGCAGCTTGGGTGACAGATACGAGCAGTACGTC. It codes for CASSLGDRYEQYV.

Ten or more counts support this clonotype. This rearrangement joins TRBV9 to TRBJ1-2, with 7 positions matching TRBD1. Trimming took 0 bases from V and 0 from J; bases not matched to a gene: 5. The CDR3 runs to 16 residues. Germline CDR1 is SGDLS and CDR2 is YYNGEE. The CDR3 region is CASSVDNRGANYGYTF. DNA of the CDR3: TGTGCCAGCAGCGTAGACAACAGGGGTGCTAACTATGGCTACACCTTC.

This clonotype was detected only a few times. The CDR3 reads CASSLPGTRYSNQPQHF. CDR3 nucleotide sequence: TGTGCCAGCAGCTTGCCCGGGACCCGATATAGCAATCAGCCCCAGCATTTT. The chain uses TRBV5-8 and TRBJ1-5; TRBD1 is a possible D gene (5 bases). The germline CDR1 and CDR2 sequences are SGHTS and YDEGEE. Trimming removed 1 base from V and 0 bases from J, with 14 bases in between. The CDR3 sequence is 17 residues long.

The V gene is TRBV5-1, the J gene TRBJ2-5; D may be TRBD2 (5 bases). Germline values: CDR1 SGHRS, CDR2 YFSETQ. V was clipped by 3 bases and J by 4 bases, with 16 bases between them. There are 15 residues in the CDR3. CDR3 in DNA: TGCGCCAGCAGCTCGATGTTGGTCGGAGGAGAGACCCAGTACTTC. It is translated as CASSSMLVGGETQYF.

This clonotype was detected a few times. J is TRBJ2-3 and V is TRBV6-6; 9 bases match TRBD2. Germline V gives CDR1 MNHNY, CDR2 SVGAGI (reference sequence). This CDR3 contains 19 residues. V lost 2 bases, J lost 2 bases, and 14 bases stayed unmatched. The CDR3 coding sequence is TGTGCCAGCAGTTACCCTCGCCAGCCAAGCGGGGGGCACACAGATACGCAGTATTTT. Translation: CASSYPRQPSGGHTDTQYF.

The chain couples TRBV7-2 to TRBJ2-2, with 10 bases aligning to TRBD2. V dropped 3 bases and J dropped 2; count of bases not matched to a gene: 6. In germline, CDR1 is SGHTA, CDR2 FQGNSA. CDR3 length: 17 amino acids. The CDR3 reads CASSFPAGGPNTGELFF. CDR3 nucleotides: TGTGCCAGCAGCTTTCCAGCGGGGGGGCCCAACACCGGGGAGCTGTTTTTT.